This entry lists 3 T cell receptor beta chains sequenced from one sample in a study of PD-L1 blockade in urothelial cancer. Some clones are missing from TCRdb's copy, which holds only in-frame ones; the method was immunoSEQ multiplex PCR. The sample consists of 17,000 or so clones, roughly 90% of them appearing once. The sequencing here drew on PBMCs, taken around atezolizumab (anti-PD-L1) treatment. These receptors originate from a middle-aged man with urothelial cancer.

The CDR3 region has the DNA TGTGCCAGCAGCTTAAGCCCAGGCGGGAGGGCGAGCAATGAGCAGTTCTTC. As protein: CASSLSPGGRASNEQFF. The chain recombines TRBV11-3 with TRBJ2-1; 9 nucleotides match TRBD2. The CDR3 length is 17 residues. V was pared by 2 bases and J by 6 bases, with 11 bases of the junction left unmatched. Looked up from germline, CDR1 is SGHNT and CDR2 is YENEEA.

This chain joins TRBV1 and TRBJ2-3; the tabulated D call, TRBD2, remains unverified against the DNA. TRBV1 corresponds to a pseudogene. The CDR3 has 19 residues. CDR3 sequence (DNA): TGCACCAGCAGCCACCCCGGGACTAGCGGGGGGGAAAGCACAGATACGCAGTATTTT. Translation: CTSSHPGTSGGESTDTQYF.

The rearrangement links TRBV25-1 to TRBJ2-1; perhaps TRBD1 as D (6 bases). V dropped 4 bases and J dropped 15 bases, with 16 bases sitting between them. This CDR3 spans 12 amino acids. Germline CDR1 MGHDK, CDR2 SYGVNS. DNA for the CDR3: TGTGCCAGCAGTGCACAGGGCCCTCTTCGGTTCTTC. Amino acids: CASSAQGPLRFF.